This T cell receptor (beta chain) appears in the sequencing data of a study of cytomegalovirus exposure and HLA in healthy donors. On the study more broadly: Earlier, some 200 million T cells were analyzed, and about 100 million unique TCR beta sequences were found among them.

On this clone itself: The antigen is not known.

The CDR3 runs 16 residues. Trimming took 3 bases from V and 0 from J; bases not matched to a gene: 3. The V gene's germline CDR1 is SGHVS and CDR2 FNYEAQ. Whole-study findings and limits: In a later analysis, TCR beta V- and J-gene trimming showed a link to a missense DCLRE1C variant. Later analysis showed most CMV-associated TCR beta chains appearing HLA-restricted. In presence/absence analyses, roughly uniform sequencing depth across donors was assumed.

A multiplex PCR was run with 60 Vbeta primers and 13 Jbeta primers. This table comes from immunoSEQ multiplex PCR, and its TCRdb copy is limited to in-frame clones, with some not included. In the table there are about 160,000 clones, approximately 78% of which are singletons. This sequence was found in a woman aged 40 to 50 in good health and CMV-seronegative. The chain has TRBV7-6 and TRBJ1-3, with 9 bases matching TRBD1. Source material: PBMCs. DNA for the CDR3: TGTGCCAGCAGCTTCGACAGGGGGTTCTCTGGAAACACCATATATTTT. Its translation: CASSFDRGFSGNTIYF.